Presented here are 4 T cell receptor beta chains from one specimen sequenced in a study of T cells in Graves' hyperthyroidism and ophthalmopathy. The source material, RNA transcripts, was used to amplify TCR beta CDR3 regions. First-round RT-PCR with HTBI primers amplified the TCR CDR3 region. TCRdb re-derived calls from the multiplex PCR reads in MiXCR, one entry per CDR3 protein. The sample records about 770,000 distinct CDR3 sequences, around 19% being singletons. Specimen: blood. The receptor set was obtained from a woman in her fifties or sixties with Graves' hyperthyroidism that later progressed to Graves' ophthalmopathy.

This clonotype came up many times. The chain has TRBV20-1 and TRBJ1-5; D unresolved. This CDR3 is built from 12 residues. The germline V and J ends were trimmed by 7 bases and 0 bases, with 7 bases remaining between them. Looked up from germline, CDR1 is DFQATT and CDR2 is SNEGSKA (reference sequence). The CDR3 DNA follows: TGCAGTGGAGGGCCTAGCAATCAGCCCCAGCATTTT. The encoded protein is CSGGPSNQPQHF.

Ten or more counts support this clonotype. The CDR3 DNA follows: TGCGCCAGCAGCTTGGTAGCCCATCGACCCGACGAGCAGTACTTC. Translating it yields CASSLVAHRPDEQYF. This chain connects TRBV5-1 to TRBJ2-7; no definite D call. The V end lost 0 bases, the J end lost 5 bases, and 15 bases lay between the germline ends. CDR1 and CDR2 from the germline V gene are SGHRS and YFSETQ. The length of the CDR3 is 15 residues.

Written as DNA, the CDR3 is TGTGCCAGCAGTCCGCTGACAGGGAGTAACTATGGCTACACCTTC. Residues: CASSPLTGSNYGYTF. J is TRBJ1-2 and V is TRBV28; 7 bases agree with TRBD1. The CDR3 consists of 15 residues. Unmatched junction bases numbered 7, after V lost 5 bases and J lost 1 base. Germline assignment: CDR1 MDHEN and CDR2 SYDVKM.

This clonotype showed up just a few times. The chain couples TRBV12-3 or TRBV12-4 to TRBJ2-4; weak D call: TRBD1 (5 bases). Trimming cost V 3 bases and J 8 bases, with 11 bases left between them. CDR3 length: 13 amino acids. The CDR3 DNA sequence: TGTGCCAGCAGTTTGGTTCAGGGATACATTCAGTACTTC. Its protein product is CASSLVQGYIQYF.